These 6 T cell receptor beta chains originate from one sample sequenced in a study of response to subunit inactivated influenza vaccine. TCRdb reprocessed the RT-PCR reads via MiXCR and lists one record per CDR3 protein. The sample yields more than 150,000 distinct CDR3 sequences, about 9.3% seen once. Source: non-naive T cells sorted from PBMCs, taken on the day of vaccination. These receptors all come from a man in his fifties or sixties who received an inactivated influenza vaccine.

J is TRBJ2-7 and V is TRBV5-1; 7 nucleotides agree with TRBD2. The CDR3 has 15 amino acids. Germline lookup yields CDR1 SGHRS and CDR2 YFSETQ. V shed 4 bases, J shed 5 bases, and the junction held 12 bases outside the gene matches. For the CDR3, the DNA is TGCGCCAGCAGCCTCACTCAGGGAGGGTTCCACGAGCAGTACTTC. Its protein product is CASSLTQGGFHEQYF.

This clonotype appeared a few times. The CDR3 protein is CSAPSGVAKNIQYF. The CDR3, as DNA: TGCAGTGCTCCTAGCGGGGTAGCCAAAAACATTCAGTACTTC. The chain links TRBV20-1 to TRBJ2-4; 9 nucleotides line up with TRBD2. Germline values: CDR1 DFQATT, CDR2 SNEGSKA (reference sequence). The CDR3 runs to 14 residues. With V trimmed by 5 bases and J by 0 bases, 2 bases remained unmatched.

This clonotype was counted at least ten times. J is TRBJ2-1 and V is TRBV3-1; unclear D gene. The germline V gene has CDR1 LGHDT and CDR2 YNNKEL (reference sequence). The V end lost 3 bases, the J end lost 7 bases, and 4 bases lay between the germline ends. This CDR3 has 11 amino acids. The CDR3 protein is CASSQRNEQFF. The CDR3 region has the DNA TGTGCCAGCAGCCAGCGTAATGAGCAGTTCTTC.

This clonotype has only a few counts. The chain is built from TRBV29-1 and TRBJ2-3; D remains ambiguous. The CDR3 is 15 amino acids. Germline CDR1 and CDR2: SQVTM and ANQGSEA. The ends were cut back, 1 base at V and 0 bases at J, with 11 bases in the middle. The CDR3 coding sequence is TGCAGCGTTGAAGCGCCCGATAGGAGCACAGATACGCAGTATTTT. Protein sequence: CSVEAPDRSTDTQYF.

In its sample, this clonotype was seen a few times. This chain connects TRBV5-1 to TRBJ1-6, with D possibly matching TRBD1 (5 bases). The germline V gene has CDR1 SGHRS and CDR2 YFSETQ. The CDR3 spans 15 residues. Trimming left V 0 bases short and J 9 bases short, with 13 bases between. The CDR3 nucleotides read TGCGCCAGCAGCTTGGTAGGCAGGGAGAGTTCACCCCTCCACTTT. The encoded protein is CASSLVGRESSPLHF.

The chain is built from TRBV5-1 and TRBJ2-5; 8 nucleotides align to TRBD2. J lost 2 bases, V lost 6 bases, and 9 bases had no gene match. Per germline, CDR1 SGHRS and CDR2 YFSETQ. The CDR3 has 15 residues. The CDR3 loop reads CASKLTGGGQETQYF. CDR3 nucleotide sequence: TGCGCCAGCAAGTTGACGGGAGGGGGGCAAGAGACCCAGTACTTC.